The 14 T cell receptor beta chains below all came from one sample that was sequenced in a study of identical twins. TCRdb recomputed calls from the 5' RACE reads with MiXCR, one row per CDR3 protein. The sample contains 450,000 or so distinct CDR3 sequences, 13% to 15% of which appear only once. These sequences were also reported in another study, on yellow fever vaccine responses in identical twins.

Sequenced sample: CD4+ T cells sorted from blood. The receptors here all came from a woman younger than 35 in good health.

The rearrangement links TRBV15 to TRBJ1-1, with D possibly TRBD1 on 5 matching bases. The CDR3 extends over 15 amino acids. The germline V gene has CDR1 LNHNV and CDR2 YYDKDF (reference sequence). V was shortened by 3 bases and J by 12 bases, with 23 bases between the two germline ends. Here the CDR3 reads CATSSHPGPRAVTFF. CDR3 DNA sequence: TGTGCCACCAGCAGCCACCCGGGGCCCCGGGCGGTAACTTTCTTT.

The rearrangement links TRBV6-1 to TRBJ2-3, with 8 bases matching TRBD1. The CDR3 is 15 residues long. The junction had 5 bases not matched to a gene; V was cut back by 6 bases and J by 0 bases. Germline CDR1 MNHNS, CDR2 SASEGT. The CDR3 sequence is CASRLTGASTDTQYF. CDR3 DNA sequence: TGTGCCAGCAGGCTGACAGGGGCTAGCACAGATACGCAGTATTTT.

The table lists this clonotype with a few counts. The rearrangement joins TRBV7-3 to TRBJ2-1; no reliable D call. CDR1 SGHTA and CDR2 FQGTGA come from the germline V gene. V was cut by 3 bases and J by 3 bases, with 9 bases left in between. This CDR3 region has 14 residues. In nucleotides, the CDR3 is TGTGCCAGCAGCTTTGGACGGTTCTACAATGAGCAGTTCTTC. Translated: CASSFGRFYNEQFF.

This clonotype was observed a handful of times. J is TRBJ2-2 and V is TRBV9, with a tentative D call TRBD2 (6 bases). This CDR3 region has 15 residues. Germline V CDR1 and CDR2: SGDLS, YYNGEE. Trimming took off 0 bases at V and 6 bases at J, with 12 bases between the two ends. The CDR3 region has the DNA TGTGCCAGCAGCGTAGGGTTCCGGAGGGCCGGGGAGCTGTTTTTT. Protein: CASSVGFRRAGELFF.

This sequence joins TRBV2 and TRBJ2-1; 8 positions agree with TRBD1. V gave up 5 bases and J gave up 7 bases; unmatched junction bases: 10. CDR1 is SNHLY, CDR2 FYNNEI, per germline. CDR3 length: 15 amino acids. CDR3 sequence reads: CASSTPRTGKNEQFF. CDR3 sequence (DNA): TGTGCCAGCAGTACCCCCCGGACAGGGAAGAATGAGCAGTTCTTC.

This chain uses TRBV7-8 with TRBJ2-1; no definite D call. The ends were cut back, 6 bases at V and 0 bases at J, with 12 bases in the middle. Germline CDR1 and CDR2: SGHVS and FQNEAQ. The CDR3 contains 15 residues. This CDR3 reads CASSAQVSSYNEQFF. For the CDR3, the DNA is TGTGCCAGCAGTGCCCAGGTATCCTCCTACAATGAGCAGTTCTTC.

CDR3 sequence (DNA): TGTGCCAGCAGAAAGACTGAGATAGCCAAAAACATTCAGTACTTC. Amino acids: CASRKTEIAKNIQYF. The chain joins TRBV27 to TRBJ2-4; D is undetermined. Germline V lookup: CDR1 MNHEY, CDR2 SMNVEV (reference sequence). V was clipped by 6 bases and J by 0 bases, with 12 bases between them. This CDR3 comprises 15 residues.

This clonotype was counted between two and nine times. The chain employs TRBV6-4 and TRBJ2-1, with D unclear. The CDR3 is 12 amino acids. Trimming cost V 8 bases and J 9 bases, with 14 bases left between them. The germline V gene has CDR1 MRHNA and CDR2 SNTAGT. Here the CDR3 reads CASRLLGGEQFF. The DNA for the CDR3 is TGTGCCAGCCGTCTTTTGGGCGGTGAGCAGTTCTTC.

There are a few counts of this clonotype. This chain connects TRBV24-1 to TRBJ2-1; D perhaps matches TRBD1 (6 bases). Germline lookup yields CDR1 KGHDR and CDR2 SFDVKD. V gave up 3 bases and J gave up 5 bases, with 13 bases separating them. The CDR3 is 15 amino acids. The DNA of the CDR3 is TGTGCCACCAGTGATACAGGGCGAACTGACAATGAGCAGTTCTTC. Translated, it gives CATSDTGRTDNEQFF.

V gene TRBV10-2 combines with J gene TRBJ2-7; 7 bases agree with TRBD1. From germline, CDR1 is WSHSY and CDR2 SAAADI. CDR3 length: 14 amino acids. Trimming at V came to 6 bases and at J to 2 bases, leaving 7 bases not matched to a gene. The CDR3 reads CASRSGTVAYEQYF. The CDR3 region has the DNA TGCGCCAGCAGGTCCGGGACAGTTGCCTACGAGCAGTACTTC.

The chain joins TRBV11-2 to TRBJ2-6; D uncertain. The germline gives CDR1 SGHAT, CDR2 FQNNGV. V lost 3 bases and J 13 bases, leaving 10 bases between the germline ends. The length of the CDR3 is 12 residues. The CDR3 region has the DNA TGTGCCAGCAGCTTGAATTACGGGGTCCTGACTTTC. The encoded protein is CASSLNYGVLTF.

This clonotype was counted between two and nine times. The chain links TRBV28 to TRBJ1-2, with D possibly matching TRBD1 (5 bases). V lost 8 bases and J lost 3, with 13 bases in between. The length of the CDR3 is 13 residues. CDR1 is MDHEN, CDR2 SYDVKM, per germline. The CDR3 sequence: CASARGVDYGYTF. CDR3 DNA sequence: TGTGCCAGCGCTAGGGGTGTGGACTATGGCTACACCTTC.

This rearrangement joins TRBV29-1 to TRBJ2-1; a possible D gene is TRBD2 (6 bases). CDR1 is SQVTM and CDR2 is ANQGSEA in the germline V gene. There are 14 residues in the CDR3. V was cut by 4 bases and J by 6 bases, with 16 bases left in between. This CDR3 reads CSVAGTQDINEQFF. CDR3 bases: TGCAGCGTTGCCGGGACTCAAGATATCAATGAGCAGTTCTTC.

The chain joins TRBV24-1 to TRBJ2-1; TRBD1 aligns across 8 bases. Unmatched junction bases numbered 5, after V lost 2 bases and J lost 6 bases. CDR1 and CDR2 from the germline V gene are KGHDR and SFDVKD. This CDR3 region has 15 residues. The CDR3 spells CATSDSPTGVNEQFF. The CDR3 bases are TGTGCCACCAGTGATTCTCCGACAGGGGTCAATGAGCAGTTCTTC.